The source of this T cell receptor beta chain is a study of control samples from healthy donors and cancer patients. The table came from immunoSEQ multiplex PCR; TCRdb's copy has only in-frame clones and leaves some out. There are 140,000 to 150,000 clones in the sample; about 91% occur only once, and approximately 2.9% lies in the top ten. Sample: blood. The source is a man aged 25-40 years in good health.

CDR3 nucleotide sequence: TGTGCCAGCAGCCAAGAGAGGGGCTATGGCTACACCTTC. The encoded protein is CASSQERGYGYTF. The rearrangement joins TRBV14 to TRBJ1-2, with D perhaps matching TRBD1 (5 bases). Trimming stripped 0 bases from V and 4 bases from J, with 6 bases between. The CDR3 has 13 amino acids. Germline assignment: CDR1 SGHDN and CDR2 FVKESK.